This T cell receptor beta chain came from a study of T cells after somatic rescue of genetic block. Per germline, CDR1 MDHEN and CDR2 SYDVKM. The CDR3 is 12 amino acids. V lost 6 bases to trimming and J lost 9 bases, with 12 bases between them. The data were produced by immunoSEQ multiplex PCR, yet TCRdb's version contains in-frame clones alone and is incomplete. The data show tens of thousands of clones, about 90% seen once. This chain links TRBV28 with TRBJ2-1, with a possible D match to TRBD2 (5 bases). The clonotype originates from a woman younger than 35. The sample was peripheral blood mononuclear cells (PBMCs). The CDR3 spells CASRSGIGEQFF. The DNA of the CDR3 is TGTGCCAGCAGATCGGGGATAGGTGAGCAGTTCTTC.